This TCR beta chain was captured in a study of cytomegalovirus exposure and HLA in healthy donors (dated by TCRdb to about 2017). For the wider study: According to an earlier analysis of around 600 of the donors, about 180 million T cells yielded some 120 million unique TCR beta sequences and about 300 Gb of sequence data. Roughly 290 gigabases of sequencing data and around 90 million unique TCR sequences made up an early release that covered nearly 650 HLA-typed donors. Of the 300 to 500 genotyped donors, 75% to 85% were placed in the genetic ancestry cluster associated with self-reported Caucasian donors. The aim of the study was to test whether cataloging public T cell receptors could identify signatures of past pathogen exposure. The T cell repertoires of roughly 660 subjects were profiled by immunosequencing and related to cytomegalovirus serostatus. In addition to the first cohort of 666 subjects, a separate validation cohort of approximately 120 different subjects was used. To predict cytomegalovirus infection status, the study combined high-throughput TCR immunosequencing, statistical association of individual TCRs with disease status, and machine learning. A later analysis re-examined previously published TCR beta repertoires from more than 650 donors and added high-resolution HLA genotyping to investigate patterns of TCR occurrence. Rather than drawing on any new phenotypic data, the later analysis identified candidate immune exposures from TCR beta sequences and the way those sequences occurred across donors. To decide whether each TCR beta V gene segment behaved as functional or pseudogenic, an earlier analysis of fewer than 750 of the donors relied on high-throughput TCR beta sequencing. Donor age, sex, ethnicity and CMV serostatus were compiled together with the repertoire data. A later genetic analysis used genome-wide SNP genotypes for about 55% of the 666 donors, treating that subset as a discovery cohort. All discovery cohort repertoires had been generated using a single sequencing platform. Both class I and class II loci were covered by HLA typing, at four-digit resolution. Typing coverage varied by locus: roughly 629-630 donors for A, B, C, DRB1 and DQB1; more than 500 for DQA1; some 610 for DPA1; roughly 450 for DPB1. Because of strong linkage in the cohort, roughly five DR-DQ haplotypes were treated as single units for association and clustering. On average, around 240,000 unique TCR beta nucleotide sequences were sequenced per donor among a few hundred genotyped donors of the cohort, with around 19% of those sequences being non-productive. What the research found in general, with its limitations: While some public TCRs were present in many individuals, most TCR sequences turned up only very rarely across donors. A later analysis found that HLA-associated TCR beta chains were more clonally expanded and had lower generation probabilities than equally common non-associated chains. According to a later analysis, TCR association rates differed among HLA loci, with DRB1 alleles showing the most associated TCRs and HLA-C alleles showing the fewest. Three of the identified cytomegalovirus-associated TCR beta chains were confirmed in vitro to be specific for cytomegalovirus antigens. In a later genetic analysis, fewer N-insertions in productive TCRs were reported among donors in an Asian-associated ancestry cluster than the approximately 630-donor mean. A further reported finding was that TCR beta sequences accurately predicted the HLA-A and HLA-B alleles for most subjects in the first cohort. Immune exposure information for the cohort was limited to CMV serostatus. A cluster of highly shared sequence variants was judged likely to be a technical artifact of the sequencing pipeline. At a false discovery rate of 0.05, a later analysis linked some 17,000 TCR beta sequences to specific HLA alleles. In the study, some 180 TCR beta chains were listed as associated with cytomegalovirus. Several of the top co-occurrence clusters appeared to be linked to parvovirus B19, influenza, CMV and Epstein-Barr virus, according to a later analysis. The presence/absence analyses assumed that sequencing depth was roughly uniform across donors, and that assumption may not be true. In a later analysis, most CMV-associated TCR beta chains were found to appear HLA-restricted, with HLA associations seemingly driven largely by CMV exposure. Linkage disequilibrium might explain the correlated functional status among segregating V segments, but an unknown experimental factor could not be ruled out. Assigning TCR associations to individual alleles was difficult when HLA alleles, especially DR and DQ, strongly co-occurred. In this cohort, only TCR beta chains were sequenced, and detectable features were limited by the absence of alpha or paired-chain data. Cytomegalovirus status was reported to be diagnosed by the classifier with high specificity and sensitivity in both the original and validation cohorts. Broadly in line with IMGT annotations, most TCR beta V segments showed up in productive rearrangements about 87% or about 30% of the time in an earlier analysis of several hundred of the donors. HLA typing was unavailable for some donors at each locus, so association tests used only the typed subset. Because counts were too low, 15 to 20 rarely observed V segments, including chromosome 9 orphons, were left out of the earlier analysis of roughly 600 of the donors. A later genetic analysis associated a missense DCLRE1C variant with V-gene and J-gene trimming of TCR beta chains, and an independent cohort replicated the association. According to the authors, the approach could potentially be generalized to other disease states and immunological phenotypes.

The cohort comprised fewer than 750 healthy bone marrow donors. At the time of sampling, every cohort member was nominally healthy, though immune exposures that went unrecorded were likely present. The donor tested CMV seronegative, placing the donor among the 350 to 400 seronegative members of the cohort. A peripheral blood sample was provided by each donor, and peripheral blood mononuclear cells were used for TCR beta sequencing. Genomic DNA extraction from the blood cell samples was performed with the Qiagen DNeasy Blood Extraction Kit. Details on this clone: The antigen it binds to is not known. Per-base quality was not reported, and no clone a single base away is much larger than it.

Library preparation was by the immunoSEQ multiplex PCR assay. The multiplex PCR relied on a mix of 60 forward primers for TCR Vbeta segments and 13 reverse primers for TCR Jbeta segments. The CDR3 region of rearranged TCR beta genes was amplified from genomic DNA by a multiplex PCR assay. The Illumina HiSeq System was used to sequence the amplified TCR beta libraries as 87-base-pair reads. Processing in the source paper ran as follows. Across the 640 or so repertoires, a later analysis counted 78 million or so unique TCR beta chains, 9.5 million to 12 million of which were shared by at least two donors. To remove PCR and sequencing errors, raw reads were error-corrected and collapsed into unique sequences using a nearest-neighbor algorithm that merged closely related sequences. CDR3 sequences were aligned to IMGT reference sequences to assign V, D and J gene segments. Each retained sequence needed at least a six-nucleotide match to both a V gene segment and a J gene segment. Rearrangements were called productive when the CDR3 lacked stop codons and stayed in frame with V and J; all others were non-productive. CDR3 was defined by IMGT convention, running from the second conserved V-encoded cysteine to the conserved J-encoded phenylalanine. In an earlier analysis of approximately 590 of the donors, sequences lacking an unambiguous match to a single V gene segment were excluded. An earlier analysis of fewer than 750 of the donors classified V segments as functional when productive rearrangements were above 56.7% and as segregating when the standard deviation between donors was above 5%. A statistical classification framework was developed to diagnose cytomegalovirus status using the catalog of TCR beta chain sequences. V and J gene assignment, in a later analysis, came from comparing TCR nucleotide sequences with IMGT/GENE-DB human TR gene sequences. In a later analysis, CDR3 sequences and most-parsimonious VDJ recombination scenarios were assigned using the TCRdist pipeline. A later analysis defined each TCR beta chain by its CDR3 amino acid sequence plus V-gene family, and excluded reads lacking a unique V-gene family. A later analysis removed 550 to 700 highly shared, low-generation-probability nucleotide sequences to deal with suspected cross-contamination and a sequencing artifact. A later analysis calculated a clonal expansion index for each public chain from normalized within-repertoire ranks of inferred template counts. In a later analysis, generation probabilities were computed using a VDJ recombination model fitted to out-of-frame rearrangements, and the results were checked against IGoR. In a later analysis, hypergeometric tests were used to score TCR-TCR, TCR-HLA and TCR-CMV co-occurrence, with a repertoire-size bias correction applied to TCR pairs. To estimate false discovery rates, a later analysis permuted the HLA or CMV assignments 20 times. In a later analysis, co-occurring TCRs were grouped with DBSCAN, and TCRdist sequence similarity was added when clustering was performed within HLA-allele-positive subsets. Repertoires with fewer than 30,000 or more than 120,000 public chains, plus five repertoires with anomalous nucleotide sharing, were excluded from co-occurrence clustering. TCRdb stores this immuneACCESS table with in-frame sequences only. Part of the clones is absent; in the studies checked, under half of the shortfall reflects unresolved V genes, and no reason is known for the rest. The V and J calls and clone size are taken from that table; D and trimming were inferred from the DNA. This sample holds over 110,000 clones; under 90% were observed only once. The ten largest clones capture less than 3% of the sample.

The source is a male donor in good health and CMV-seronegative. The sample comprised PBMCs.

The CDR3 is CASSLASGSYDEQYF. In nucleotide form, the sequence is TGTGCCAGCAGCTTAGCAAGTGGGAGTTACGACGAGCAGTACTTC. The chain joins TRBV7-8 to TRBJ2-7; possibly the D gene is TRBD2, per 5 matching bases. The trim is 0 bases for V and 5 bases for J, with a gap of 14 bases between the germline ends. CDR1 and CDR2, per the germline V gene, are SGHVS and FQNEAQ. The CDR3 runs 15 residues from the cysteine to the phenylalanine. Only the CDR3 part of the read is kept: 45 bases, read in frame from the first base.